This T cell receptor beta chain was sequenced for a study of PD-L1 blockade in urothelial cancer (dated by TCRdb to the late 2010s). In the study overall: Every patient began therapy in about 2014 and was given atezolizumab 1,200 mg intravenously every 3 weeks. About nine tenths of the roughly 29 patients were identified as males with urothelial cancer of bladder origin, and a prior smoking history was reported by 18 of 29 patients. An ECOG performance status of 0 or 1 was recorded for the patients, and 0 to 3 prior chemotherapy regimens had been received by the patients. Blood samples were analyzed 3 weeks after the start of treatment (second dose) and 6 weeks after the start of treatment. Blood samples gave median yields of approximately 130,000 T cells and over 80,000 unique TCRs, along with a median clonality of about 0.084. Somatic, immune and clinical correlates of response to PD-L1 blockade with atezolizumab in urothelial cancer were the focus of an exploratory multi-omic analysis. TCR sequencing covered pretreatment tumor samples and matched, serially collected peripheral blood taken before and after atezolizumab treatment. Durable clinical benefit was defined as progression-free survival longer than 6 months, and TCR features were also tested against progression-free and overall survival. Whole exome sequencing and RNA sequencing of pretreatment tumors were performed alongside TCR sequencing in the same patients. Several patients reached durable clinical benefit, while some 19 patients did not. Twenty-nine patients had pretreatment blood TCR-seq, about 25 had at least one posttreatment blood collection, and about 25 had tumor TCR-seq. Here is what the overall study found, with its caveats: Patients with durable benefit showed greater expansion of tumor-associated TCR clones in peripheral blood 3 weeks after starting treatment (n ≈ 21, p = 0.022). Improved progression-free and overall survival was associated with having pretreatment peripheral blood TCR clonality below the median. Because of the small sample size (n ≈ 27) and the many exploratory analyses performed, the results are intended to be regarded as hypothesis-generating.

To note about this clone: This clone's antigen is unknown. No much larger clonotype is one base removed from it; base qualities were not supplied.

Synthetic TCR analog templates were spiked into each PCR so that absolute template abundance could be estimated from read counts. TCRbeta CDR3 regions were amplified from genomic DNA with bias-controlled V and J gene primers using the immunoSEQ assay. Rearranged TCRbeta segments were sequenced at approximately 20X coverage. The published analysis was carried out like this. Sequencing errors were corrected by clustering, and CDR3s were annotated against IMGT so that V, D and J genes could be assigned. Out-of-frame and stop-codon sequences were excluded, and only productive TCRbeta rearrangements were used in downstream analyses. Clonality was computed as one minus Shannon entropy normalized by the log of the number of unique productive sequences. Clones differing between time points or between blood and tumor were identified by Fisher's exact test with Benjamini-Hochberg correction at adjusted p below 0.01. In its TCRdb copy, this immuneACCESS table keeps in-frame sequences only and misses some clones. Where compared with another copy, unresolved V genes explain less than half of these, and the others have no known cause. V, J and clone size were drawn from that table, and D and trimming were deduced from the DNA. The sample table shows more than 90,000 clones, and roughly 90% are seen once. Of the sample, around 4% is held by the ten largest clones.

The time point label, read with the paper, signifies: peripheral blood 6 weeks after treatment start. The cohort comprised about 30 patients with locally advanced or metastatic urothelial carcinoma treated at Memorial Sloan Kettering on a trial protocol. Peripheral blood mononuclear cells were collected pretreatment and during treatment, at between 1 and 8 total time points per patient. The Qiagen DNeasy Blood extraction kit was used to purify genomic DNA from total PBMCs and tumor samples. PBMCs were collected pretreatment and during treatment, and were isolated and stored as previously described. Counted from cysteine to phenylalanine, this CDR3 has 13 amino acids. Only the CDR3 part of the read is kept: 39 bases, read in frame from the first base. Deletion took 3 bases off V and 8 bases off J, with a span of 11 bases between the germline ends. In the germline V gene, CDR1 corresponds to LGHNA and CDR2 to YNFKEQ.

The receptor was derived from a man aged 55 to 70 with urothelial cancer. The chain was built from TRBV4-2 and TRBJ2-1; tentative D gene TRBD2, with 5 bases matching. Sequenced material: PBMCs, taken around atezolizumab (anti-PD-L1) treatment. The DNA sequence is TGTGCCAGCAGCCAGGGCCGGCGGGATGAGCAGTTCTTC. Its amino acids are CASSQGRRDEQFF.